This T cell receptor beta chain emerged from a study of beta chain features in type 1 diabetes. The authors reverse transcribed all of the isolated RNA, so sequencing captured expressed TCRB transcripts. Sequencing used immunoSEQ multiplex PCR; TCRdb keeps in-frame clones, though not all of them. The sample has 250,000 to 350,000 clones, approximately 11% seen once; the top ten hold just over 0.015%. Study observations and caveats: Fewer junction insertions and more nucleotide deletions appeared in type 1 diabetes patients. Patients' naive, central memory and regulatory TCRB repertoires appeared more alike than those of healthy donors. TCRB CDR3 length was moderately but significantly reduced in all four CD4+ subsets of Type 1 diabetes patients.

This clone was picked up a small number of times. No antigen is known for it. This CDR3 has 13 amino acids. CDR1 and CDR2 from the germline V gene are SGDLS and YYNGEE. V lost 3 bases to trimming and J lost 5 bases, with 11 bases between them. Roughly 100 mL of blood, on average, came from one heparinised draw per donor. The chain has TRBV9 and TRBJ2-5; a possible D gene is TRBD1 (6 bases). The TCR comes from a woman aged 25 to 39 in good health. Sequencing input: naive CD4+ T cells from blood. CDR3 DNA: TGTGCCAGCAGCGGTACAGGGTCGGAGACCCAGTACTTC. This encodes CASSGTGSETQYF.